The rows below give T cell receptor beta chains drawn from one sample of a study of blood T cell repertoires in COVID-19. The table came from immunoSEQ multiplex PCR; TCRdb's copy has only in-frame clones and leaves some out. The sample lists around 460,000 clones; over 85% were seen once. Sequencing was carried out using peripheral blood. Receptors originate from a young man with COVID-19, enrolled during active disease. CDR3s include the opening cysteine and the closing phenylalanine or tryptophan. A D gene is named only where the DNA matches it firmly. Part of the rows lack a size; the others show once, few, many or a class for expanded clones.

>TRBV29-1|-|-|TRBJ1-5
CSVLAEGHQPQHF
TGCAGCGTTCTCGCAGAGGGCCATCAGCCCCAGCATTTT
>TRBV27|TRBD1|once|TRBJ2-7
CASSRDRGYREQYF
TGTGCCAGCAGCCGGGACAGGGGGTACCGCGAGCAGTACTTC
>TRBV19|TRBD2|-|TRBJ2-1
CASSMGGRAEEQFF
TGTGCCAGTAGTATGGGCGGGAGGGCCGAAGAGCAGTTCTTC
>TRBV19|TRBD1|-|TRBJ1-5
CATRGQGDQPQHF
TGTGCCACCCGAGGACAGGGAGATCAACCCCAGCATTTT
>TRBV5-1|-|-|TRBJ1-1
CASRTGVNTEAFF
TGCGCCTCCCGAACAGGCGTGAACACTGAAGCTTTCTTT
>TRBV23-1|TRBD2|-|TRBJ2-3
CATHGGGSTDTQYF
TGCGCCACCCACGGGGGGGGGAGCACAGATACGCAGTATTTT
>TRBV14|TRBD2|-|TRBJ2-7
CASSQDRTSGIYEQYF
TGTGCCAGCAGCCAAGATAGGACTAGCGGAATATACGAGCAGTACTTC
>TRBV13|TRBD2|-|TRBJ2-3
CASSHTRDYVTDTQYF
TGTGCCAGCAGCCACACTAGGGACTATGTCACAGATACGCAGTATTTT
>TRBV5-1|-|-|TRBJ1-2
CASSLGGSGYTF
TGCGCCAGCAGCTTGGGGGGCAGCGGCTACACCTTC
>TRBV28|-|few|TRBJ1-5
CASSFSGNSNQPQHF
TGTGCCAGCAGTTTCTCCGGTAATAGCAATCAGCCCCAGCATTTT
>TRBV9|TRBD2|-|TRBJ2-3
CASSELAGDGTDTQYF
TGTGCCAGCAGCGAATTAGCGGGAGACGGCACAGATACGCAGTATTTT
>TRBV15|TRBD1|-|TRBJ2-7
CATSMGRTGYYEQYF
TGTGCCACCAGCATGGGTAGGACAGGGTATTACGAGCAGTACTTC
>TRBV14|TRBD2|-|TRBJ2-3
CASSQGTSPDTQYF
TGTGCCAGCAGCCAAGGGACTAGTCCAGATACGCAGTATTTT
>TRBV11-3|-|-|TRBJ2-1
CASSLEGGRGNEQFF
TGTGCCAGCAGCTTAGAAGGGGGACGGGGCAATGAGCAGTTCTTC
>TRBV11-3|TRBD1|-|TRBJ2-1
CASSPDRGGTNEQFF
TGTGCCAGCAGCCCCGACAGGGGGGGTACGAATGAGCAGTTCTTC
>TRBV11-2|TRBD2|-|TRBJ2-5
CASSLVRGLAGGETQYF
TGTGCCAGCAGCTTAGTACGGGGACTAGCGGGAGGAGAGACCCAGTACTTC
>TRBV19|-|-|TRBJ2-1
CASSRMRGNEQFF
TGTGCCAGCAGCCGAATGAGGGGGAATGAGCAGTTCTTC
>TRBV11-3|TRBD1|-|TRBJ2-7
CASSLGQALSYEQYF
TGTGCCAGCAGCCTTGGACAGGCTCTCTCCTACGAGCAGTACTTC
>TRBV3-1/TRBV3-2|TRBD2|-|TRBJ2-2
CASSQIKREALPVLTGELFF
TGTGCCAGCAGCCAAATTAAGCGGGAGGCCCTACCGGTCTTAACCGGGGAGCTGTTTTTT
>TRBV4-2|TRBD2|-|TRBJ2-7
CASSQARGAPPYEQYF
TGTGCCAGCAGCCAGGCGCGGGGGGCTCCACCCTACGAGCAGTACTTC
>TRBV27|TRBD1|-|TRBJ1-1
CASRQGVWAFF
TGTGCCAGCAGGCAGGGGGTCTGGGCTTTCTTT
>TRBV24-1|-|-|TRBJ1-1
CATSDSSGEKAFF
TGTGCCACCAGTGATTCTAGCGGGGAAAAAGCTTTCTTT
>TRBV7-2|-|-|TRBJ1-4
CASSGGGANEKLFF
TGTGCCAGCAGCGGAGGCGGGGCTAATGAAAAACTGTTTTTT
>TRBV3-1/TRBV3-2|-|-|TRBJ2-3
CASSHSDTDTQYF
TGTGCCAGCAGCCATAGCGACACAGATACGCAGTATTTT
>TRBV5-1|-|-|TRBJ2-7
CASSLEQTGEQYF
TGCGCCAGCAGCTTGGAACAGACGGGAGAGCAGTACTTC
>TRBV28|-|-|TRBJ2-7
CASSQRGTFEQYF
TGTGCCAGCAGTCAAAGGGGAACATTCGAGCAGTACTTC
>TRBV7-3|-|-|TRBJ2-7
CASSRDNSYEQYF
TGTGCCAGCAGCCGTGACAACTCCTACGAGCAGTACTTC
>TRBV15|-|once|TRBJ2-5
CATSRGRDKGDETQYF
TGTGCCACCAGCAGAGGCCGGGACAAAGGGGATGAGACCCAGTACTTC
>TRBV5-1|-|-|TRBJ1-1
CASSLDYGRDQVAFF
TGCGCCAGCAGCTTGGACTACGGACGGGATCAAGTTGCTTTCTTT
>TRBV25-1|TRBD2|-|TRBJ2-2
CASSPPGTSGAGELFF
TGTGCCAGCAGTCCCCCCGGGACTAGCGGGGCCGGGGAGCTGTTTTTT
>TRBV27|-|-|TRBJ1-6
CASSLSYGGAYNSPLHF
TGTGCCAGCAGTTTATCGTATGGGGGCGCCTATAATTCACCCCTCCACTTT
>TRBV15|TRBD1|-|TRBJ2-1
CATSRALGGQFF
TGTGCCACCAGCAGAGCTTTAGGGGGCCAGTTCTTC
>TRBV18|-|-|TRBJ1-2
CASSQGSDSNYGYTF
TGTGCCAGCTCCCAGGGGAGCGACAGCAACTATGGCTACACCTTC
>TRBV11-2|TRBD2|-|TRBJ2-5
CASSDPGLAVQETQYF
TGTGCCAGCAGCGACCCGGGACTAGCGGTACAAGAGACCCAGTACTTC
>TRBV27|TRBD2|-|TRBJ2-3
CASSSSGRPDTQYF
TGTGCCAGCAGTTCGAGCGGGAGACCAGATACGCAGTATTTT
>TRBV7-7|TRBD1|-|TRBJ2-5
CASSPGTEQETQYF
TGTGCCAGCAGCCCCGGGACAGAACAAGAGACCCAGTACTTC